This record concerns one T cell receptor beta chain sequence. The data stem from a study of T-cell memory formation after mild COVID-19. The germline V gene has CDR1 MGHRA and CDR2 YSYEKL. The CDR3 is 19 amino acids. V was pared by 0 bases and J by 4 bases, with 23 bases between. 5'RACE, which relied on constant-segment primers, yielded TCR alpha and TCR beta cDNA libraries carrying sample barcodes and UMIs. Using its own MiXCR run on the 5' RACE reads, TCRdb lists one record per CDR3 protein. The profile shows about 180,000 distinct CDR3 sequences, about a fifth of them singletons. The V gene is TRBV4-1, the J gene TRBJ2-3, with D perhaps TRBD1 (6 bases). This sequence was found in a man in his late teens or twenties who had mild COVID-19 (a few samples of this study predate the infection). Cell type and time point are not known. Sequencing used PBMCs or a T cell subset sorted from them (not recorded which). CDR3 DNA: TGCGCCAGCAGCCAAGATATCTCGGGTTGGGGGCTCCGGCCAGATACGCAGTATTTT. It encodes CASSQDISGWGLRPDTQYF.